Reported below is one T cell receptor beta chain. The antigen remains unidentified. This specimen comes from a study of blood T cells in healthy people across ages. Study-wide results and limits: A greater number of naive CD4+ cells and higher diversity distinguished long-lived donors from aged donors.

Total RNA, at least 5 micrograms per sample, was extracted from PBMCs. It was with a sample-barcoded 5' primer and a J-beta primer mix that a second PCR of about 7 to 12 cycles was run. A template-switch adaptor with 12 random nucleotides tagged each cDNA molecule. TCRdb called the 5' RACE reads again in MiXCR, with one record for every CDR3 protein. The table includes around 1,900,000 distinct CDR3 sequences, around 42% detected once. Material: blood. This TCR was sampled from a human donor in good health.

The CDR3 nucleotides read TGTGCCAGCAGCATTTTCCAGGCCCCCACCTACGAGCAGTACTTC. Encoded protein: CASSIFQAPTYEQYF. This chain connects TRBV6-5 to TRBJ2-7; no clear D gene. This CDR3 has 15 amino acids. Germline V gene data show CDR1 as MNHEY and CDR2 as SVGAGI. Between the trimmed V and J ends, which lost 6 bases and 2 bases, there was a span of 17 bases.